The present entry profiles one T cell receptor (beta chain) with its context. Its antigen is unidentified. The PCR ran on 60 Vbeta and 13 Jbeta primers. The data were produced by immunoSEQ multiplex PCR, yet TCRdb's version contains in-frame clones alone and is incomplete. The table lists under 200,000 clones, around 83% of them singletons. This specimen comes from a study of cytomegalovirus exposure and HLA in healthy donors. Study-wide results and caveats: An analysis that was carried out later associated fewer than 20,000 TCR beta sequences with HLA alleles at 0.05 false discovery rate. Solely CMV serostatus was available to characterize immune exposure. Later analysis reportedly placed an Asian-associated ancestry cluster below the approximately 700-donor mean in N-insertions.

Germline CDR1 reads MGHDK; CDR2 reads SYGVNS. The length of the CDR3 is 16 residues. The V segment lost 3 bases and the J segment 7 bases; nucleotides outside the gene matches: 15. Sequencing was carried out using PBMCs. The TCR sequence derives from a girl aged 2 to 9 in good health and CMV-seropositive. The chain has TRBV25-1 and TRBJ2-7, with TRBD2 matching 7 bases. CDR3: CASSDIYEGGHGEQYF. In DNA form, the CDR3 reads TGTGCCAGCAGTGATATTTACGAGGGAGGGCATGGTGAGCAGTACTTC.